Given below is one T cell receptor beta chain in context. Its target antigen remains unknown. The junction departs from the called germline gene at one end, perhaps through a read error. Library preparation used 5' RACE. Reads for this sample came from an Illumina HiSeq 2000. Template switching added a universal primer binding site, and the final cDNA carried a unique molecular identifier that allowed TCR cDNA molecules to be counted accurately. First-strand cDNA for TCR alpha and beta chains was synthesized from specific primers in the conserved constant-segment region. Each cDNA library was double barcoded, with a SMART-Mk sample barcode plus Illumina barcodes, to control for contamination. TruSeq adapter sequences along with Illumina sample barcodes were introduced in two successive PCR steps. The Illumina HiSeq platform was used with custom primers to sequence TCR alpha and beta cDNA libraries. The study's processing was this. MiGEC was used to process raw reads and extract unique molecular identifiers, and MiXCR was used to find CDR3 positions. Recombination models were inferred per individual with the repgenHMM and IGoR tools using an EM algorithm. The analysis of shared clonotypes was done with the tcR package in R, with sharing normalized by the product of cloneset sizes. Out-of-frame nonproductive sequences were analyzed to study raw recombination free of thymic and clonal selection effects. TCRdb reran the public reads through fastp at Q25 and MiXCR, keeping productive beta chains. Duplicate CDR3 protein sequences are folded into a single record with the most common DNA and genes. TCRdb's processing, not the authors', yielded these V and J calls. Across this sample there are about 290,000 distinct CDR3 sequences, with more than 8% seen only once. The ten largest clones represent around 7.1% of the sample.

This sample stems from a study of identical twins (dated by TCRdb to the mid-2010s). General notes on the study: TCR alpha and beta repertoires from monozygotic twins, unrelated adults of various ages and cord blood were deep-sequenced to test whether fetal clonotypes persist. Replicate twin experiments were performed at different times using different library preparation protocols to rule out contamination. Broader findings and caveats from the paper: Zero-insertion analyses could be partly confounded by invariant T cells such as MAIT and iNKT, although diverse VJ usage argued against such confounding for most clonotypes. In beta out-of-frame sequences, excess twin sharing was weaker, because having fewer shared sequences lowered the signal-to-noise ratio. Compared with coincidental sharing between unrelated individuals, out-of-frame TCR alpha sequences shared between twins showed an excess of sequences with low generation probability. In monozygotic twins, out-of-frame TCR alpha sharing was systematically underestimated by recombination models, although the models agreed with sharing between unrelated individuals. Conclusions relied on cross-sectional statistical analysis, since the same donors could not be followed over many years. Abundant cord blood beta clonotypes carried fewer insertions; young adult naive repertoires showed a weaker similar trend, while memory repertoires showed none.

Every donor was a healthy Caucasian. Three pairs of female monozygotic twins, all aged roughly 18 to 30 years, made up the twin cohort. CD4+ and CD8+ T cell populations were isolated with positive isolation kits from Invitrogen. These same records also appear under a second study, on yellow fever vaccine responses in identical twins. That second publication adds: According to the authors, in identical twins the way T cells responded to vaccination appeared partly convergent and partly personalized. The study precisely tracked vaccine-responding T cell clones in identical twins.

The TCR originated in a young woman in good health. Sequencing was performed on CD8+ T cells sorted from blood.

The CDR3 here reads CASSLETSGVTDTQYF. The DNA sequence is given as TGTGCCAGCAGTTTAGAGACTAGCGGGGTCACAGATACGCAGTATTTT. The sequence is built from TRBV13 and TRBJ2-3, and TRBD2 aligns with 11 junction nucleotides. From a lookup of the germline V gene (reference sequence), CDR1 and CDR2 are PRHDT and FYEKMQ. From its cysteine to its phenylalanine, the CDR3 spans 16 amino acids. Kept here is only the CDR3 DNA, which spans 48 bases and is read in frame from base 1.